A single sample is the source of the 14 T cell receptor beta chains below, sequenced in a study of technical replicates of blood from several donors. Sequenced by immunoSEQ multiplex PCR; TCRdb stores in-frame clones only, minus some. The sample has around 100,000 clones; about 95% are singletons. The sequencing sample was made of T cells isolated from PBMCs. The receptor set was obtained from a human donor in good health.

The rearrangement joins TRBV2 to TRBJ1-1; D is ambiguous. Per the germline V gene, CDR1 is SNHLY and CDR2 is FYNNEI. The CDR3 is made up of 12 amino acids. V lost 7 bases and J lost 6, with 12 bases in between. CDR3 protein: CASNAGGPEAFF. The CDR3 coding sequence is TGTGCCAGCAACGCAGGAGGCCCTGAAGCTTTCTTT.

The chain combines TRBV19 with TRBJ2-7; 7 nucleotides align to TRBD2. The germline V gene encodes CDR1 LNHDA and CDR2 SQIVND (reference sequence). The J segment lost 0 bases and the V segment lost 6 bases, leaving 2 bases of the junction unmatched. The CDR3 has 13 residues. CDR3 DNA: TGTGCCAGTAGCAGGACTAGCTCCTACGAGCAGTACTTC. Residues: CASSRTSSYEQYF.

A remark on this clone: Other DNA sequences in this sample translate to the same CDR3. The V gene is TRBV7-3, the J gene TRBJ2-7; the D gene is possibly TRBD1 (6 bases). V shed 0 bases and J shed 3 bases, with 6 bases lying between them. There are 13 residues in the CDR3. Germline loops: CDR1 SGHTA, CDR2 FQGTGA. DNA for the CDR3: TGTGCCAGCAGCTTAACAGGGGGCTACGAGCAGTACTTC. Translating it yields CASSLTGGYEQYF.

This clone was counted once. The CDR3 DNA reads TGTGCCAGTAAAGAGTCGGGGTCTGGCACCGGGGAGCTGTTTTTT. This sequence encodes CASKESGSGTGELFF. The chain combines TRBV19 with TRBJ2-2; perhaps TRBD2 as D (5 bases). The CDR3 has 15 amino acids. CDR1 and CDR2 (germline): LNHDA, SQIVND (reference sequence). Trimming took off 7 bases at V and 4 bases at J, with 16 bases between the two ends.

The chain couples TRBV19 to TRBJ2-1, with 15 positions matching TRBD2. Germline V gives CDR1 LNHDA, CDR2 SQIVND (reference sequence). The junction had 7 bases not matched to a gene; V was cut back by 5 bases and J by 14 bases. This CDR3 has 14 amino acids. The CDR3 loop is CASSGLAGGSVEFF. The CDR3 region has the DNA TGTGCCAGTAGTGGACTAGCGGGAGGGTCGGTGGAGTTCTTC.

This clone has a single count. This chain joins TRBV7-9 and TRBJ1-1, with a weak D call TRBD1 (6 bases). Trimming left V 5 bases short and J 2 bases short, with 9 bases between. Germline CDR1 SEHNR, CDR2 FQNEAQ (reference sequence). This CDR3 has 13 residues. The CDR3 spells CASSQQGNTEAFF. DNA of the CDR3: TGTGCCAGCAGCCAACAGGGAAACACTGAAGCTTTCTTT. The variable domain in full, completed from reference TRBV7-9 and TRBJ1-1, reads DTGVSQNPRHKITKRGQNVTFRCDPISEHNRLYWYRQTLGQGPEFLTYFQNEAQLEKSRLLSDRFSAERPKGSFSTLEIQRTEQGDSAMYLCASSQQGNTEAFFGQGTRLTVV.

The chain uses TRBV28 and TRBJ1-2; D unresolved. Germline V CDR1 and CDR2: MDHEN, SYDVKM. The CDR3 length is 15 residues. Trimming stripped 3 bases from V and 8 bases from J, with 19 bases between. CDR3 DNA sequence: TGTGCCAGCAGTTTCTCTAGTGTCCCCTATTGGGGCTACACCTTC. This translates into CASSFSSVPYWGYTF.

J is TRBJ1-2 and V is TRBV10-3; 7 nucleotides match TRBD1. The CDR3 loop spans 15 amino acids. CDR1 is ENHRY and CDR2 is SYGVKD in the germline V gene. With V trimmed by 2 bases and J by 4 bases, 7 bases remained unmatched. CDR3 sequence reads: CAISETLDRLYGYTF. The CDR3 coding sequence is TGTGCCATCAGTGAGACCTTGGACAGGCTCTATGGCTACACCTTC.

V and J are TRBV5-6 and TRBJ2-2; 10 bases match TRBD2. This CDR3 comprises 16 residues. Germline values: CDR1 SGHDT, CDR2 YYEEEE. V trimming: 2 bases; J trimming: 8 bases; junction bases outside the gene matches: 9. The CDR3 nucleotides are TGTGCCAGCAGCTTAGCGGGAGGGCCAAGATCGGGGGAGCTGTTTTTT. Translating it yields CASSLAGGPRSGELFF.

The chain employs TRBV4-2 and TRBJ2-7, with D maybe TRBD2 (6 bases). Germline lookup yields CDR1 LGHNA and CDR2 YNFKEQ. CDR3 length equals 14 residues. V lost 4 bases and J 4 bases, leaving 14 bases between the germline ends. CDR3 sequence reads: CASSLTGLGYEQYF. For the CDR3, the DNA is TGTGCCAGCAGCCTCACGGGACTCGGATACGAGCAGTACTTC.

The chain carries TRBV4-1 and TRBJ2-1, with 12 bases aligning to TRBD2. The CDR3 runs to 18 residues. V trimming: 4 bases; J trimming: 8 bases; junction bases outside the gene matches: 15. Germline V gene sequence: CDR1 MGHRA, CDR2 YSYEKL. CDR3 protein: CASSPKLGTSGRSDEQFF. The CDR3 nucleotides read TGCGCCAGCAGCCCAAAACTAGGCACTAGCGGGAGGTCCGATGAGCAGTTCTTC.

This chain links TRBV29-1 with TRBJ1-2; 9 positions match TRBD1. The CDR3 has 12 amino acids. Germline V gene sequence: CDR1 SQVTM, CDR2 ANQGSEA. After removal of 8 bases from V and 4 bases from J, the junction contained 5 bases not matched to a gene. The CDR3 loop is CSSGTGSYGYTF. The CDR3 bases are TGCAGCTCAGGGACAGGGTCCTATGGCTACACCTTC.

The V call is TRBV27, the J call TRBJ1-4; 10 nucleotides agree with TRBD1. The J segment lost 10 bases and the V segment lost 7 bases, leaving 12 bases of the junction unmatched. This CDR3 has 15 residues. Germline CDR1 reads MNHEY; CDR2 reads SMNVEV (reference sequence). The CDR3 DNA sequence: TGTGCCAGCATTGCCAAGGGACAGGGGACGGGAAAACTGTTTTTT. Translation gives CASIAKGQGTGKLFF.

This clone was detected only a few times. V gene TRBV28 combines with J gene TRBJ1-2; a weak D match, TRBD1 (6 bases). This CDR3 has 13 amino acids. Germline-derived CDR1 and CDR2 are MDHEN and SYDVKM. Trimming left V 5 bases short and J 4 bases short, with 11 bases between. The chain's CDR3 is CASSPTDSYGYTF. CDR3 DNA sequence: TGTGCCAGCAGTCCCACGGACAGCTATGGCTACACCTTC.